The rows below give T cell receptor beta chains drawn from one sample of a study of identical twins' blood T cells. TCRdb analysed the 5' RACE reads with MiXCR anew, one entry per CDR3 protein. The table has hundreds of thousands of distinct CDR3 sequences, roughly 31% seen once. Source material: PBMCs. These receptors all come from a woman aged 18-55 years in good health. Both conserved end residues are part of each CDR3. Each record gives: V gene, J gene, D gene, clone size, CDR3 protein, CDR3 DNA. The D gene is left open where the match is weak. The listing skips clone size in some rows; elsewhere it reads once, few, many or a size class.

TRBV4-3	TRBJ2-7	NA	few	CASSQGIGLYEQYF	TGCGCCAGCAGCCAAGGGATTGGGTTATACGAGCAGTACTTC
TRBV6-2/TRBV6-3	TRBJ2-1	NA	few	CASSSFAEQFF	TGTGCCAGCAGTTCCTTTGCAGAGCAGTTCTTC
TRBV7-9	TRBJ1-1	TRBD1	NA	CATPRPTGQGGNTEAFF	TGTGCCACTCCCCGGCCGACAGGGCAGGGAGGGAACACTGAAGCTTTCTTT
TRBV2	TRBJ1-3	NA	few	CASSELGAAGNTIYF	TGTGCCAGCAGTGAGCTGGGGGCGGCTGGAAACACCATATATTTT
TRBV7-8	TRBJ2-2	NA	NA	CASSCQRIPTGGELFF	TGTGCCAGCAGCTGCCAACGAATCCCAACGGGCGGGGAGCTGTTTTTT
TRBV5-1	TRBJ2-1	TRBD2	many	CASSLETSGYNEQFF	TGCGCCAGCAGCTTGGAGACTAGCGGGTACAATGAGCAGTTCTTC
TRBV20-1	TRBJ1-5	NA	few	CSARDHGQPSNQPQHF	TGCAGTGCTAGAGATCACGGGCAGCCTAGCAATCAGCCCCAGCATTTT
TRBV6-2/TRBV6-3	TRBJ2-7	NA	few	CASSDSPLNYEQYF	TGTGCCAGTAGCGACAGCCCCTTGAATTACGAGCAGTACTTC
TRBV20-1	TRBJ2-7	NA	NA	CSARDLALYSYEQYF	TGCAGTGCTAGAGATCTGGCCCTCTACTCCTACGAGCAGTACTTC
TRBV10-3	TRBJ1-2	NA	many	CAISDLYGYTF	TGTGCCATCAGTGATTTGTATGGCTACACCTTC
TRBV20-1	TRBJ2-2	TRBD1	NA	CSAYRQGAGELFF	TGCAGTGCTTACCGACAGGGGGCCGGGGAGCTGTTTTTT
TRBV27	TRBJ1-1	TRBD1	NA	CASSPRTGINTGAFF	TGTGCCAGCAGTCCCCGGACAGGGATTAACACTGGAGCTTTCTTT
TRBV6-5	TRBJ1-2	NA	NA	CATGLGTQNYGYTF	TGTGCCACTGGGCTCGGGACACAGAACTATGGCTATACCTTC
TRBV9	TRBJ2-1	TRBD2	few	CASTRSLAGDVEQFF	TGTGCCAGCACCCGTTCTCTAGCGGGAGATGTTGAGCAGTTCTTC
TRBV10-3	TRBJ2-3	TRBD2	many	CAISESASGGPSTDTQYF	TGTGCCATCAGTGAGTCTGCTAGCGGGGGCCCTAGCACAGATACGCAGTATTTT
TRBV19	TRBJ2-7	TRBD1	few	CASSNSRGIYEQYF	TGTGCCAGTAGTAACAGCAGGGGGATATACGAGCAGTACTTC
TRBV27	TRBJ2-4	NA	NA	CASSLTGVGNIQYF	TGTGCCAGCAGTTTAACGGGAGTGGGGAACATTCAGTACTTC
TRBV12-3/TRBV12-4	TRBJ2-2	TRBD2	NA	CASSLTGPGLTNTGELFF	TGTGCCAGCAGTTTAACAGGCCCGGGACTAACTAACACCGGGGAGCTGTTTTTT
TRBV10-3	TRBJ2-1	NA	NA	CAIRSATGDNEQFF	TGTGCCATCAGGTCCGCGACAGGAGACAATGAGCAGTTCTTC
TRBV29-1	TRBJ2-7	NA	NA	CSVLSHLGGGNEQYF	TGCAGCGTTTTATCTCACTTAGGGGGAGGGAACGAGCAGTACTTC
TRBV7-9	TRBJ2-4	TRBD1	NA	CASSADIGTALAKNIQYF	TGTGCCAGCAGCGCCGACATAGGGACAGCTCTAGCCAAAAACATTCAGTACTTC
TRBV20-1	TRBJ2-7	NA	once	CSALPGLEQYF	TGCAGTGCCCTCCCAGGGCTCGAGCAGTACTTC
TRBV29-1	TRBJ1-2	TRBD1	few	CSAPGQGESGYTF	TGCAGCGCCCCGGGACAGGGGGAATCTGGCTACACCTTC
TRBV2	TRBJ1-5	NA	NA	CASSYRIRGYQPQHF	TGTGCCAGCAGCTACCGGATTCGGGGTTATCAGCCCCAGCATTTT
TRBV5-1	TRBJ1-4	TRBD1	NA	CASSPGTGKSNEKLFF	TGCGCCAGCAGCCCCGGGACAGGGAAGTCTAATGAAAAACTGTTTTTT
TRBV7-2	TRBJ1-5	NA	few	CASSSRSTLGQPQHF	TGTGCCAGCAGCTCCCGATCAACGTTAGGTCAGCCCCAGCATTTT
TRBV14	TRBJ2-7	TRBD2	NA	CASSQDDKGTSLLREQYF	TGTGCCAGCAGCCAAGATGATAAGGGGACTAGTCTTCTACGCGAGCAGTACTTC
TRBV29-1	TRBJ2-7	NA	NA	CSAQGASSEQYF	TGCAGCGCCCAGGGCGCGTCATCCGAGCAGTACTTC
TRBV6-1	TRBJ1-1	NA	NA	CASSASGTEAFF	TGTGCCAGCAGTGCCTCGGGGACTGAAGCTTTCTTT
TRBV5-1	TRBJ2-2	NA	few	CASSTGLDTGELFF	TGCGCCAGCTCCACGGGACTCGACACCGGGGAGCTGTTTTTT
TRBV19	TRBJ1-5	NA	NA	CASKAGRRNQPQHF	TGTGCCAGTAAGGCAGGGAGAAGGAATCAGCCCCAGCATTTT
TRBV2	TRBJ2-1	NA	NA	CASTLEGEQFF	TGTGCCAGTACCCTAGAGGGTGAGCAGTTCTTC
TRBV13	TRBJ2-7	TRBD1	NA	CASSLGKGARVSYEQYF	TGTGCCAGCAGCTTAGGCAAGGGGGCGAGAGTGTCCTACGAGCAGTACTTC
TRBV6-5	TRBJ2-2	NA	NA	CASSLGSGTNTGELFF	TGTGCCAGCAGCCTCGGAAGCGGAACAAACACCGGGGAGCTGTTTTTT
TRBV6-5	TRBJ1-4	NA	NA	CASGTGSRDGKLFF	TGTGCCAGCGGTACCGGGTCCCGAGATGGAAAACTGTTTTTT
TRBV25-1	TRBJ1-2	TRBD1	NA	CASSESPGGNYGYTF	TGTGCCAGCAGTGAATCTCCAGGGGGCAACTATGGCTACACCTTC
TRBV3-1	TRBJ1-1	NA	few	CASTPGGGTEAFF	TGTGCCAGTACCCCGGGGGGCGGAACCGAAGCTTTCTTT
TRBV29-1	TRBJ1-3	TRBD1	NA	CCVGTGGSGNTIYF	TGCTGCGTGGGGACAGGGGGCTCAGGAAACACCATATATTTT
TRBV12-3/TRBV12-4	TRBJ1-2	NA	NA	CASSFGRERGYTF	TGTGCCAGCAGTTTTGGAAGGGAGAGGGGCTACACCTTC
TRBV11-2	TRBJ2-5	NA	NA	CASSLSGATTQETQYF	TGTGCCAGCAGCTTATCGGGAGCAACGACCCAAGAGACCCAGTACTTC
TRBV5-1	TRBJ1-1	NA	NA	CASSLGGRQNTEAFF	TGCGCCAGCAGCTTAGGGGGGCGGCAGAACACTGAAGCTTTCTTT
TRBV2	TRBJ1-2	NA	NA	CASSGEEYGYTF	TGTGCCAGCAGTGGAGAAGAGTATGGCTACACCTTC
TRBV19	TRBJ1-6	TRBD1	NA	CASNYRGRSPLHF	TGTGCCAGTAACTACAGGGGTAGGTCACCCCTCCACTTT
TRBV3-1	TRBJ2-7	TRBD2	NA	CASSQDGASGRLTGSYEQYF	TGTGCCAGCAGCCAAGATGGGGCTAGCGGGAGACTAACGGGCTCCTACGAGCAGTACTTC
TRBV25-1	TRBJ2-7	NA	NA	CASSNQGLGYEQYF	TGTGCCAGCAGTAATCAGGGTCTGGGCTACGAGCAGTACTTC
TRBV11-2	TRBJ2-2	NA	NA	CASSLVAGGDSRELFF	TGTGCCAGCAGCTTAGTGGCAGGGGGGGACTCCAGGGAGCTGTTTTTT
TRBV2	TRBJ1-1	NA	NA	CASSEEGNTEAFF	TGTGCCAGCAGTGAGGAAGGGAACACTGAAGCTTTCTTT
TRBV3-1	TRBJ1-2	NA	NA	CASSHGGSNYGYTF	TGTGCCAGCAGCCACGGCGGATCTAACTATGGCTACACCTTC
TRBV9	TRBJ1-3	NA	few	CASSVEGGNTIYF	TGTGCCAGCAGCGTAGAGGGAGGAAACACCATATATTTT